Below are 9 T cell receptor beta chains sequenced from a single sample in a study of blood T cell repertoires in COVID-19. Data came from immunoSEQ multiplex PCR; TCRdb stores just in-frame clones and leaves some out. Seen here are roughly 260,000 clones, less than 85% observed once, and the top ten hold approximately 3.1%. The specimen was peripheral blood. The receptors come from a woman aged 18-29 years with acute or convalescent COVID-19.

J is TRBJ2-2 and V is TRBV19; D is unresolved. Trimming pared 3 bases from V and 6 bases from J, leaving 8 bases between. Germline CDR1 LNHDA, CDR2 SQIVND (reference sequence). The CDR3 runs 13 residues. CDR3 sequence: CASSIGGPGELFF. In DNA, the CDR3 is TGTGCCAGTAGTATCGGTGGGCCCGGGGAGCTGTTTTTT.

This sequence joins TRBV4-3 and TRBJ1-1; D might be TRBD1 (6 bases). This CDR3 has 14 residues. Germline V gene data show CDR1 as LGHNA and CDR2 as YSLEER. Trimming left V 3 bases short and J 2 bases short, with 10 bases between. The CDR3 DNA sequence: TGCGCCAGCAGCCAGGACAGAAGAAACACTGAAGCTTTCTTT. This sequence encodes CASSQDRRNTEAFF.

The J gene is TRBJ2-1, the V gene TRBV10-2; D is possibly TRBD2 (6 bases). V lost 8 bases to trimming and J lost 5 bases, with 13 bases between them. CDR3 length: 13 amino acids. Germline V gene sequence: CDR1 WSHSY, CDR2 SAAADI. The CDR3 DNA sequence: TGCGCCAGCGGGGGACTTGCGAACAATGAGCAGTTCTTC. Translated, it gives CASGGLANNEQFF.

V is TRBV27 and J is TRBJ2-4; weak D call: TRBD2 (6 bases). This CDR3 comprises 16 residues. V lost 5 bases and J 3 bases, leaving 17 bases between the germline ends. Germline V CDR1 and CDR2: MNHEY, SMNVEV (reference sequence). The CDR3 sequence is CASSPLSGDLKNIQYF. Here the CDR3 DNA reads TGTGCCAGCAGTCCCCTATCGGGGGACCTCAAAAACATTCAGTACTTC.

The V and J genes are TRBV18 and TRBJ2-2, with 10 bases matching TRBD1. Germline CDR1 is KGHSH and CDR2 is LQKENI. The CDR3 covers 17 residues. After removal of 2 bases from V and 4 bases from J, the junction contained 7 bases not matched to a gene. The DNA of the CDR3 is TGTGCCAGCTCACCAGTAACCAGGACAGGGGGCACCGGGGAGCTGTTTTTT. Translated, it gives CASSPVTRTGGTGELFF.

This clone was observed a single time. V gene TRBV27 combines with J gene TRBJ2-7, with TRBD2 identical over 10 bases. The V segment lost 5 bases and the J segment 2 bases; nucleotides outside the gene matches: 3. The CDR3 length is 14 residues. The V gene's germline CDR1 is MNHEY and CDR2 SMNVEV (reference sequence). In DNA form, the CDR3 reads TGTGCCAGCAGTCTACTAGCGGGAACCTACGAGCAGTACTTC. Translated: CASSLLAGTYEQYF.

This chain links TRBV25-1 with TRBJ2-2, with 11 nucleotides matching TRBD1. The V and J ends lost 3 bases and 4 bases, in that order; junction bases with no gene match: 7. Germline V gene data show CDR1 as MGHDK and CDR2 as SYGVNS. This CDR3 comprises 17 residues. Here the CDR3 DNA reads TGTGCCAGCAGTGATCATCCCGGGACAGGGGGCACCGGGGAGCTGTTTTTT. It yields the protein CASSDHPGTGGTGELFF.

The V call is TRBV11-3, the J call TRBJ2-7; 7 nucleotides agree with TRBD1. The CDR3 length is 15 residues. Losses at the gene ends were 0 bases for V and 0 bases for J; bases not matched to a gene: 2. Germline CDR1 and CDR2: SGHNT and YENEEA. DNA of the CDR3: TGTGCCAGCAGCTTAGACGGGGACAGCTCCTACGAGCAGTACTTC. As protein: CASSLDGDSSYEQYF.

The gene calls are TRBV25-1 and TRBJ2-7, with 11 bases that match TRBD2. The V segment lost 1 base and the J segment 4 bases; nucleotides outside the gene matches: 12. CDR1 is MGHDK, CDR2 SYGVNS, per germline. The CDR3 extends over 18 amino acids. CDR3 protein: CASSELILAGGPRYEQYF. Written as DNA, the CDR3 is TGTGCCAGCAGTGAATTAATTTTAGCGGGAGGGCCACGGTACGAGCAGTACTTC.